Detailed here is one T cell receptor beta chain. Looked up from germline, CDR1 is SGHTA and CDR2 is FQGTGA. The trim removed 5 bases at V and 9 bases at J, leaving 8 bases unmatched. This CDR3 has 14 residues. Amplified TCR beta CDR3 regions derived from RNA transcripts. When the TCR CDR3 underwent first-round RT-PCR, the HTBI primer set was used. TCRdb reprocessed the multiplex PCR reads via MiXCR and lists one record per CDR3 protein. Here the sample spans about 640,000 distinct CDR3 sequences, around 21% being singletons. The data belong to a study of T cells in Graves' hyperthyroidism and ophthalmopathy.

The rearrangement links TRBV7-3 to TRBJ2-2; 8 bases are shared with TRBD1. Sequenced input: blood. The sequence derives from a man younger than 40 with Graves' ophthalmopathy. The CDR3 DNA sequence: TGTGCCAGCAGCCTCGGACAGGGTACCTGGGAGCTGTTTTTT. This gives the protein CASSLGQGTWELFF.